Sequencing of this T cell receptor beta chain was carried out in a study of T cells in Graves' hyperthyroidism and ophthalmopathy. The sample holds a few counts of this clonotype. Germline-derived CDR1 and CDR2 are LGHNT and FRNRAP. The V and J ends lost 3 bases and 0 bases respectively, with 7 bases between them. CDR3 length: 14 residues. Isolation of PBMCs was performed on around 9.8 ml fresh peripheral blood. Amplification targeted TCR beta CDR3 regions from RNA transcripts. Researchers ran a first-round RT-PCR on the TCR CDR3 using the HTBI primer set. MiXCR, applied by TCRdb to the multiplex PCR reads, yields one record per CDR3 protein. The repertoire has about 690,000 distinct CDR3 sequences, roughly a sixth of them found once; the top ten carry less than 20%.

The origin of this receptor is a man in his fifties with Graves' hyperthyroidism. The genes are TRBV12-5 and TRBJ2-3; TRBD1 is a possible D gene (5 bases). Sequencing input: blood. The CDR3, as DNA: TGTGCTAGTGGTTTAGGGGTTAGCACAGATACGCAGTATTTT. Its translation: CASGLGVSTDTQYF.